A selection of T cell receptor beta chains follows, all from one sample in a study of shared clonotypes between healthy human individuals. Data came from immunoSEQ multiplex PCR; TCRdb stores just in-frame clones and leaves some out. The table includes around 2.5 million clones, more than 85% detected once. The sample consisted of naive CD4+ T cells from PBMCs. Every receptor here comes from a man aged 18-30 years in good health. Some clones in this sample may be carry-over from other donors' samples. CDR3s include the opening cysteine and the closing phenylalanine or tryptophan. D genes are given only for firm matches. Only some rows state a clone size, as once, few, many or a class for expanded clones.

TRBV5-1	TRBD1	TRBJ2-7	.	TGCGCCAGCAGCCGGGGGACAGGGGACATCTACGAGCAGTACTTC	CASSRGTGDIYEQYF
TRBV5-1	.	TRBJ2-1	.	TGCGCCAGCAGGGTATTAGTCGATGGGGATGAGCAGTTCTTC	CASRVLVDGDEQFF
TRBV5-1	.	TRBJ2-7	.	TGCGCCAGCAGCTTGGCGCCAGAGAACTACGAGCAGTACTTC	CASSLAPENYEQYF
TRBV27	TRBD2	TRBJ2-7	.	TGTGCCAGCATTCTTTCCCCAGCGGGAGTCGGCGAGCAGTACTTC	CASILSPAGVGEQYF
TRBV25-1	TRBD1	TRBJ2-7	.	TGTGCCAGCAGGGGACAGACCCCAAGCCACGAGCAGTACTTC	CASRGQTPSHEQYF
TRBV7-3	TRBD2	TRBJ2-5	once	TGTGCCAGCAGCTCGGGACTAGCGGGAAGAGAGACCCAGTACTTC	CASSSGLAGRETQYF
TRBV4-1	.	TRBJ1-3	.	TGCGCCAGCAGCCAAGAAGGGGCAGGGGTTGGAAACACCATATATTTT	CASSQEGAGVGNTIYF
TRBV2	.	TRBJ1-4	.	TGTGCCAGCAGTTGGGGGGCCCGGGAAAAACTGTTTTTT	CASSWGAREKLFF
TRBV7-2	TRBD1	TRBJ1-2	once	TGTGCCAGCAGTTCCGGACAGGTATCTAGCTACACCTTC	CASSSGQVSSYTF
TRBV6-5	.	TRBJ1-1	.	TGTGCCAGCAGTAGGGCAGGGAGTGAAGCTTTCTTT	CASSRAGSEAFF
TRBV7-2	TRBD2	TRBJ2-3	.	TGTGCCAGCAGCTTACTAGCGGGGGGAAGCACAGATACGCAGTATTTT	CASSLLAGGSTDTQYF
TRBV28	.	TRBJ1-4	.	TGTGCCAGCAGCAGTTGGAGGGAAGGTGAAAAACTGTTTTTT	CASSSWREGEKLFF
TRBV28	TRBD1	TRBJ1-1	.	TGTGCCAGCAGTTCTGGGACAGGCGACACTGAAGCTTTCTTT	CASSSGTGDTEAFF
TRBV28	.	TRBJ1-1	.	TGTGCCCGCAAACCGGGACCCCCGAGGTGGAACACTGAAGCTTTCTTT	CARKPGPPRWNTEAFF
TRBV19	.	TRBJ1-1	few	TGTGCCACAGCCGCGCCAAACACTGAAGCTTTCTTT	CATAAPNTEAFF
TRBV6-1	.	TRBJ2-3	.	TGTGCCAGCAGAGGGGGAACCACAGATACGCAGTATTTT	CASRGGTTDTQYF
TRBV4-2	.	TRBJ2-7	.	TGTGCCAGCACTGCAACACATAGGGGTTTGCCTCCCTACGAGCAGTACTTC	CASTATHRGLPPYEQYF
TRBV5-1	TRBD1	TRBJ2-7	.	TGCGCCAGCAGCTTAGGACAGGGGATCTCCTACGAGCAGTACTTC	CASSLGQGISYEQYF
TRBV4-3	.	TRBJ1-1	once	TGCGCCAGCAGCCAAAACGAGGGTGGCACTGAAGCTTTCTTT	CASSQNEGGTEAFF
TRBV5-4	TRBD2	TRBJ2-1	.	TGTGCCAGCAGCTCCGTGACTAGCGGGAGGAGGAATGAGCAGTTCTTC	CASSSVTSGRRNEQFF
TRBV28	TRBD1	TRBJ1-4	.	TGTGCCAGCAGTTCTCCGGGACAGGGCGGGGAAAAACTGTTTTTT	CASSSPGQGGEKLFF
TRBV7-8	TRBD1	TRBJ1-3	.	TGTGCCAGCAGCTTATTGGGACAGGGTGCTGGAAACACCATATATTTT	CASSLLGQGAGNTIYF
TRBV6-1	.	TRBJ1-3	.	TGTGCCAGCAGTGAAAGTAGTGCCATAGGAAACACCATATATTTT	CASSESSAIGNTIYF